The 31 T cell receptor beta chains in this list originate from one sample, sequenced in a study of response to subunit inactivated influenza vaccine. MiXCR, applied by TCRdb to the RT-PCR reads, yields one record per CDR3 protein. This sample has fewer than 250,000 distinct CDR3 sequences, with 14% found just once. Sequenced material: CD8+ T cells sorted from PBMCs, taken roughly 5 days after vaccination. The receptors stem from a man aged 50 to 59 who received an inactivated influenza vaccine.

This clonotype was detected a few times. This chain joins TRBV9 and TRBJ2-1, with 10 bases fitting TRBD2. The length of the CDR3 is 17 residues. Germline V gene sequence: CDR1 SGDLS, CDR2 YYNGEE. V shed 2 bases and J 0 bases; nucleotides not matched to a gene: 5. The CDR3 DNA is TGTGCCAGCAGCGTGGGACTAGCGATCAGCTCCTACAATGAGCAGTTCTTC. It encodes CASSVGLAISSYNEQFF. The entire variable domain, with the rest obtained from reference TRBV9 and TRBJ2-1, is as follows: DSGVTQTPKHLITATGQRVTLRCSPRSGDLSVYWYQQSLDQGLQFLIQYYNGEERAKGNILERFSAQQFPDLHSELNLSSLELGDSALYFCASSVGLAISSYNEQFFGPGTRLTVL.

This sequence joins TRBV27 and TRBJ2-6, with a weak D call TRBD2 (6 bases). CDR1 is MNHEY and CDR2 is SMNVEV in the germline V gene (reference sequence). This CDR3 has 17 residues. Trimming shortened V by 10 bases and J by 0 bases, and 19 bases separated the two germline ends. CDR3 sequence: CATMGGGALSGANVLTF. The CDR3, as DNA: TGTGCCACCATGGGGGGAGGCGCCCTCTCTGGGGCCAACGTCCTGACTTTC.

This clonotype appeared a few times. CDR3 DNA sequence: TGCGCCAGCAGCTCCACCGGGGCGACAGGGGATGGCTACACCTTC. This gives the protein CASSSTGATGDGYTF. The rearrangement joins TRBV5-1 to TRBJ1-2, with 8 bases that match TRBD1. Germline CDR1 and CDR2: SGHRS and YFSETQ. With 3 bases clipped from V and 6 bases from J, the junction kept 10 bases outside the gene matches. This CDR3 is built from 15 residues.

V and J are TRBV7-9 and TRBJ2-2; maybe TRBD2 (5 bases). CDR3 length: 15 amino acids. Germline loops: CDR1 SEHNR, CDR2 FQNEAQ (reference sequence). V lost 2 bases and J 0 bases, leaving 7 bases between the germline ends. DNA for the CDR3: TGTGCCAGCAGCTTACGACTATCGAACACCGGGGAGCTGTTTTTT. Its translation: CASSLRLSNTGELFF.

This clonotype appeared a few times. The genes are TRBV11-1 and TRBJ2-3; D call uncertain. Germline assignment: CDR1 SGHAT and CDR2 FQDESV (reference sequence). Trimming took 2 bases from V and 2 from J, leaving 14 bases between them. The CDR3 consists of 16 residues. In nucleotides, the CDR3 is TGTGCCAGCAGCTTACGGCCGGCATACATCACAGATACGCAGTATTTT. Protein product: CASSLRPAYITDTQYF. The full variable domain, rest sourced from reference TRBV11-1 and TRBJ2-3, is EAEVAQSPRYKITEKSQAVAFWCDPISGHATLYWYRQILGQGPELLVQFQDESVVDDSQLPKDRFSAERLKGVDSTLKIQPAELGDSAMYLCASSLRPAYITDTQYFGPGTRLTVL.

The genes are TRBV14 and TRBJ2-7; a possible D gene is TRBD2 (5 bases). There are 18 residues in the CDR3. V lost 0 bases to trimming and J lost 0 bases, with 18 bases between them. The V gene's germline CDR1 is SGHDN and CDR2 FVKESK. Here the CDR3 DNA reads TGTGCCAGCAGCCAAGATTATCGGGTCGGGAAAGACTCCTACGAGCAGTACTTC. It encodes CASSQDYRVGKDSYEQYF.

This chain connects TRBV11-2 to TRBJ2-1; TRBD2 matches at 11 bases. The V gene end was trimmed by 1 base and the J gene end by 0 bases; junction bases not matched to a gene: 8. CDR3 length: 19 amino acids. Germline V gives CDR1 SGHAT, CDR2 FQNNGV. In nucleotides, the CDR3 is TGTGCCAGCAGCTTAGTAGGGACTAGCGGACTAAGCTCCTACAATGAGCAGTTCTTC. Translation: CASSLVGTSGLSSYNEQFF.

The chain employs TRBV5-6 and TRBJ2-7, with TRBD1 as a possible D gene (5 bases). The CDR3 spans 22 residues. The ends were cut back, 0 bases at V and 2 bases at J, with 33 bases in the middle. Germline V CDR1 and CDR2: SGHDT, YYEEEE. The CDR3 sequence is CASSLEGRRVSGHTAVPYEQYF. The CDR3 DNA reads TGTGCCAGCAGCTTGGAGGGGCGACGTGTATCTGGACACACTGCGGTGCCCTACGAGCAGTACTTC.

In regard to this clonotype: A read error may be the cause here, since a much bigger clone is one base away. V is TRBV15 and J is TRBJ2-2; D not certain. Germline assignment: CDR1 LNHNV and CDR2 YYDKDF (reference sequence). CDR3 length equals 16 residues. The DNA for the CDR3 is TGTGCCACCAGCAGAGATCCAGCCTCCAACAACGGGGAGCTGTTTTTT. Translating it yields CATSRDPASNNGELFF.

This clonotype was recorded a few times. The gene calls are TRBV11-1 and TRBJ2-6, with 9 bases lining up with TRBD1. The V gene's germline CDR1 is SGHAT and CDR2 FQDESV (reference sequence). Trimming removed 2 bases from V and 0 bases from J; junction bases left unmatched: 8. The CDR3 consists of 19 residues. CDR3 DNA sequence: TGTGCCAGCAGCTTATTTCCGGGACAGGGTCCCTCTGGGGCCAACGTCCTGACTTTC. It encodes CASSLFPGQGPSGANVLTF. Variable domain in full (rest from reference TRBV11-1 and TRBJ2-6): EAEVAQSPRYKITEKSQAVAFWCDPISGHATLYWYRQILGQGPELLVQFQDESVVDDSQLPKDRFSAERLKGVDSTLKIQPAELGDSAMYLCASSLFPGQGPSGANVLTFGAGSRLTVL.

This chain joins TRBV27 and TRBJ2-2; D ambiguous. The CDR3 has 15 amino acids. The germline V gene encodes CDR1 MNHEY and CDR2 SMNVEV (reference sequence). The V and J ends lost 4 bases and 4 bases respectively, with 13 bases between them. The CDR3 is CASSSPQVFTGELFF. The CDR3 DNA sequence: TGTGCCAGCAGTTCCCCGCAGGTGTTCACCGGGGAGCTGTTTTTT.

This clonotype was picked up a small number of times. This chain connects TRBV20-1 to TRBJ2-1; 8 nucleotides line up with TRBD2. J gave up 4 bases and V 5 bases, and 19 bases lay outside the gene matches. Germline loops: CDR1 DFQATT, CDR2 SNEGSKA (reference sequence). The CDR3 runs to 18 residues. In nucleotides, the CDR3 is TGCAGTGCTGGCGGGAGGCTAGCCGACGTTTGGTTTTACAATGAGCAGTTCTTC. Protein sequence: CSAGGRLADVWFYNEQFF.

This rearrangement joins TRBV7-9 to TRBJ2-2; 7 nucleotides align to TRBD1. The CDR3 length is 14 residues. The J segment lost 2 bases and the V segment lost 10 bases, leaving 7 bases of the junction unmatched. CDR1 is SEHNR and CDR2 is FQNEAQ in the germline V gene (reference sequence). The CDR3 DNA reads as TGTGCCACCGAACAGGGGCTCAACACCGGGGAGCTGTTTTTT. It specifies CATEQGLNTGELFF.

This chain connects TRBV28 to TRBJ2-3, with 7 bases fitting TRBD2. The V segment lost 4 bases and the J segment 5 bases; nucleotides outside the gene matches: 12. The CDR3 has 16 residues. In germline, CDR1 is MDHEN, CDR2 SYDVKM. DNA for the CDR3: TGTGCCAGCAGTTCTAAAAGCGGGACCCTTGGAGATACGCAGTATTTT. It yields the protein CASSSKSGTLGDTQYF.

This clonotype was seen ten or more times. V gene TRBV29-1 combines with J gene TRBJ2-1; TRBD2 agrees at 10 bases. This CDR3 contains 17 residues. Germline lookup yields CDR1 SQVTM and CDR2 ANQGSEA. V gave up 7 bases and J gave up 0 bases; unmatched junction bases: 12. This CDR3 is CSATGTSAKSSYNEQFF. CDR3 coding DNA: TGCAGCGCGACCGGGACTAGCGCCAAGAGCTCCTACAATGAGCAGTTCTTC.

The chain couples TRBV15 to TRBJ2-5; a weak D match, TRBD1 (6 bases). The CDR3 is made up of 17 amino acids. The germline V gene encodes CDR1 LNHNV and CDR2 YYDKDF (reference sequence). V was shortened by 0 bases and J by 5 bases, with 19 bases between the two germline ends. CDR3 loop: CATSRDRRVSTGETQYF. In nucleotides, the CDR3 is TGTGCCACCAGCAGAGATCGTCGAGTCTCCACAGGGGAGACCCAGTACTTC.

The V and J genes are TRBV7-9 and TRBJ1-1; D might be TRBD1 (5 bases). This CDR3 comprises 15 residues. Germline V CDR1 and CDR2: SEHNR, FQNEAQ (reference sequence). Trimming removed 3 bases from V and 5 bases from J, with 16 bases in between. CDR3 amino acids: CASSFPAGGRTEAFF. In nucleotides, the CDR3 is TGTGCCAGCAGCTTCCCCGCGGGGGGTCGGACTGAAGCTTTCTTT. Looking up the rest from reference TRBV7-9 and TRBJ1-1 gives the full variable domain: DTGVSQNPRHKITKRGQNVTFRCDPISEHNRLYWYRQTLGQGPEFLTYFQNEAQLEKSRLLSDRFSAERPKGSFSTLEIQRTEQGDSAMYLCASSFPAGGRTEAFFGQGTRLTVV.

This clonotype has ten or more counts. The CDR3 DNA reads as TGTGCCAGCAGCTTGGGAGATACGCAGTATTTT. This gives the protein CASSLGDTQYF. The V call is TRBV2, the J call TRBJ2-3; D gene unclear. The ends were cut back, 6 bases at V and 5 bases at J, with 6 bases in the middle. This CDR3 has 11 residues. CDR1 and CDR2 from the germline V gene are SNHLY and FYNNEI.

This clonotype has only a few counts. The chain uses TRBV4-3 and TRBJ1-1; possible D gene TRBD1, 6 bases. From germline, CDR1 is LGHNA and CDR2 YSLEER. V shed 6 bases and J shed 2 bases, with 13 bases lying between them. This CDR3 is built from 14 residues. Here the CDR3 reads CASRTSGVNTEAFF. CDR3 bases: TGCGCCAGCAGGACGTCAGGGGTTAACACTGAAGCTTTCTTT.

This clonotype turned up a few times. This chain uses TRBV14 with TRBJ2-7; tentatively, D is TRBD1 or TRBD2 (5 bases each). Trimming left V 3 bases short and J 2 bases short, with 14 bases between. This CDR3 region has 15 residues. Germline CDR1 reads SGHDN; CDR2 reads FVKESK. The DNA for the CDR3 is TGTGCCAGCAGCCATACTTGGGACGGCACCTACGAGCAGTACTTC. Residues: CASSHTWDGTYEQYF.

This clonotype was found many times. The chain is built from TRBV14 and TRBJ2-2; TRBD1 matches 8 bases. Per germline, CDR1 SGHDN and CDR2 FVKESK. This CDR3 contains 17 residues. The trim removed 3 bases at V and 2 bases at J, leaving 8 bases unmatched. CDR3 residues: CASSQPPGGFNTGELFF. The CDR3 region has the DNA TGTGCCAGCAGCCAGCCGCCAGGGGGCTTCAACACCGGGGAGCTGTTTTTT.

This clonotype has just a few counts. This rearrangement joins TRBV5-6 to TRBJ2-7; D call uncertain. Germline V gene lookup returns CDR1 SGHDT and CDR2 YYEEEE. The CDR3 length is 12 residues. V dropped 4 bases and J dropped 6 bases, with 11 bases sitting between them. The CDR3 protein is CASSLLTLEQYF. In nucleotides, the CDR3 is TGTGCCAGCAGCCTCCTCACGCTCGAGCAGTACTTC.

This clonotype showed up just a few times. V gene TRBV29-1 combines with J gene TRBJ2-3, with D possibly being TRBD1 or TRBD2 (5 bases each). Germline CDR1 and CDR2: SQVTM and ANQGSEA. Trimming stripped 0 bases from V and 1 base from J, with 8 bases between. The CDR3 spans 14 residues. The CDR3 sequence: CSVEEGVGTDTQYF. The CDR3 DNA reads as TGCAGCGTTGAAGAGGGGGTGGGCACAGATACGCAGTATTTT.

Here the CDR3 DNA reads TGCGCCAGCAGCTTGGATATCGGCCGGGACACTGAAGCTTTCTTT. Translating it yields CASSLDIGRDTEAFF. The V and J genes are TRBV5-1 and TRBJ1-1, with D unresolved. Germline CDR1 reads SGHRS; CDR2 reads YFSETQ. CDR3 size: 15 residues. V lost 0 bases and J 3 bases, leaving 12 bases between the germline ends. The full variable domain, in which reference TRBV5-1 and TRBJ1-1 provide the parts outside the CDR3, is KAGVTQTPRYLIKTRGQQVTLSCSPISGHRSVSWYQQTPGQGLQFLFEYFSETQRNKGNFPGRFSGRQFSNSRSEMNVSTLELGDSALYLCASSLDIGRDTEAFFGQGTRLTVV.

The rearrangement links TRBV4-3 to TRBJ2-2; no definite D call. With 4 bases removed from V and 6 bases from J, the gap between germline ends came to 9 bases. This CDR3 is 13 amino acids long. CDR1 and CDR2 (germline): LGHNA, YSLEER. CDR3 loop: CASSPKVAGELFF. In DNA form, the CDR3 reads TGCGCCAGCAGCCCGAAAGTTGCCGGGGAGCTGTTTTTT.

This clonotype has a handful of counts. This chain uses TRBV7-7 with TRBJ2-2; D is unresolved. Trimming pared 3 bases from V and 7 bases from J, leaving 3 bases between. Germline V CDR1 and CDR2: SSHAT, FNYEAQ (reference sequence). This CDR3 is built from 11 residues. The CDR3 DNA is TGTGCCAGCAGCTTTCGCGGGGAGCTGTTTTTT. Its translation: CASSFRGELFF.

The rearrangement joins TRBV11-2 to TRBJ2-7; no reliable D call. Trimming took 4 bases from V and 5 from J, leaving 9 bases between them. CDR1 is SGHAT, CDR2 FQNNGV, per germline. This CDR3 contains 12 residues. The CDR3 loop reads CASSSGINEQYF. The CDR3, as DNA: TGTGCCAGCAGCTCCGGCATCAACGAGCAGTACTTC.

The table lists this clonotype with many counts. The chain employs TRBV29-1 and TRBJ2-1; unclear D gene. V was cut by 7 bases and J by 3 bases, with 7 bases left in between. CDR3 length: 11 amino acids. The germline V gene has CDR1 SQVTM and CDR2 ANQGSEA. The DNA for the CDR3 is TGCAGCGCCGCTAACTACAATGAGCAGTTCTTC. This gives the protein CSAANYNEQFF.

This chain joins TRBV12-3 or TRBV12-4 and TRBJ2-1, with unresolved D. The CDR3 consists of 12 residues. Between the trimmed V and J ends, which lost 6 bases and 8 bases, there was a span of 11 bases. CDR3 DNA: TGTGCCAGCAGCATAAGACGCCATGAGCAGTTCTTC. Translation: CASSIRRHEQFF.

This clonotype was counted a few times. The chain combines TRBV11-2 with TRBJ2-5; the match to TRBD2 covers 16 bases. The germline gives CDR1 SGHAT, CDR2 FQNNGV. This CDR3 spans 21 amino acids. Trimming at V came to 3 bases and at J to 2 bases, leaving 15 bases not matched to a gene. The DNA for the CDR3 is TGTGCCAGCAGCTTGGGACTAGCGGGGGGGCCTGGGAAGCCCTGGCAAGAGACCCAGTACTTC. Encoded protein: CASSLGLAGGPGKPWQETQYF.

This clonotype was seen a few times. This chain uses TRBV9 with TRBJ2-6, with D tentatively TRBD1 (5 bases). The CDR3 is 17 amino acids. The V gene's germline CDR1 is SGDLS and CDR2 YYNGEE. V lost 2 bases, J lost 4 bases, and 16 bases lay in between. The CDR3 DNA is TGTGCCAGCAGCGTCAATAGAGTCCGGACAGGGGCCAACGTCCTGACTTTC. This translates into CASSVNRVRTGANVLTF.